This T cell receptor beta chain was observed in a study of OX40 agonist ivuxolimab in advanced cancers. Systemic immunosuppression or autoimmune disease history was grounds to exclude patients. The method was immunoSEQ multiplex PCR; TCRdb's version includes in-frame clones alone and lacks a portion of them. Among some 23,000 clones listed, around 81% were seen once. The ends were cut back, 6 bases at V and 4 bases at J, with 6 bases in the middle. The CDR3 sequence is 12 residues long. Germline assignment: CDR1 ENHRY and CDR2 SYGVKD. The clonotype originates from an adult with an advanced solid tumor such as melanoma, head and neck, liver or kidney cancer. The V and J genes are TRBV10-3 and TRBJ2-2; D remains unclear. The sequencing used CD4+ or CD8+ T cells sorted from blood, collected in a trial of the OX40 agonist ivuxolimab. CDR3: CAIRVGTGELFF. CDR3 in DNA: TGTGCCATCAGAGTTGGCACCGGGGAGCTGTTTTTT.